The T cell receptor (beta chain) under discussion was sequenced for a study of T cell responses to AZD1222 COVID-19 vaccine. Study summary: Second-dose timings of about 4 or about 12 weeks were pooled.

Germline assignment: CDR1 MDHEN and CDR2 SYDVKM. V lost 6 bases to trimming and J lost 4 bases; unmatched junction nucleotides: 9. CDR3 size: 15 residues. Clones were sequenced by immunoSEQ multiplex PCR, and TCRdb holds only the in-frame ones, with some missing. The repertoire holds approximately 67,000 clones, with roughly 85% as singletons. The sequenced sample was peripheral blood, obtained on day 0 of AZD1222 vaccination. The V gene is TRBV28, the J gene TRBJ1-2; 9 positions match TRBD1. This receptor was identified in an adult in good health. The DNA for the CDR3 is TGTGCCAGCAGCCCCGTGGACAGGGGAGGCTATGGCTACACCTTC. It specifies CASSPVDRGGYGYTF.